This TCR beta chain was profiled in a study of T cells in tuberculosis (dated by TCRdb to the late 2010s). General notes on the study: The study combined CD1B tetramers and high-throughput TCR immunosequencing to characterize T cells specific for the mycobacterial lipid antigen glucose monomycolate (GMM). With approximately ten people per group, a South African clinical cohort compared IGRA-negative adolescents, IGRA-positive adolescents with latent tuberculosis, and adults with active tuberculosis. PBMC from active tuberculosis patients were archived either before standard anti-tuberculosis treatment began or within 7 days of its start.

TCR libraries were generated with the immunoSEQ multiplex PCR assay, using TCR-beta and/or TCR-alpha/delta assays for each sample. The Illumina high-throughput platform was used to sequence the amplified TCR libraries. As for how the authors treated the data: Clustering and dimensionality reduction were performed using pairwise TCRdist distances among GMM-specific receptors from ex vivo sorted or in vitro expanded T cells. The score assigned to each clinical repertoire was mean NN-distance, meaning the average TCRdist to the nearest 10% of tetramer-positive reference sequences. GEM TCR motif frequency was computed as the fraction of unique TCRs matching known GEM sequences by V/J usage and CDR3 length. Linear discriminant analysis with leave-one-out cross-validation, implemented in scikit-learn, was used to classify active tuberculosis. This is the immuneACCESS table as TCRdb keeps it, with only in-frame sequences that have V and J called. A part of the clones is gone; compared with another copy, unresolved V genes explain less than half, and the rest is unexplained. For V, J and clone size, that table is used; D and trimming come from the DNA. The sample table shows 30,000 to 40,000 clones, and 80% to 95% are seen once. Jointly, the top ten make up less than 3% of the sample.

Concerning this clone itself: The target of this receptor is not known. No per-base quality is available; no much larger clone lies one base away.

What the authors observed across the whole study: Using GEM motif frequencies, a classifier achieved under 75% accuracy, whereas a classifier built on the diverse GMM-specific repertoire got to 87% accuracy (AUROC about 0.9). The smaller NN-distances in active tuberculosis patients were driven in part by shorter CDR3-alpha lengths, while the difference seen for TCR-beta was not statistically significant. Clinical samples were selected based on which cryopreserved specimens were available, and the active tuberculosis cases were adults whereas the controls were adolescents. Smaller mean NN-distances to GMM-specific TCRs were observed in active tuberculosis TCR-alpha repertoires than in IGRA-negative controls, suggesting clonal expansion of GMM-specific TCRs.

The time point label for this specimen denotes: new active TB diagnosis, blood taken before or within 7 days of starting treatment. Active tuberculosis patients were HIV-seronegative South African adults aged 18 years or older with a new diagnosis. Confirmation of active tuberculosis came from positive sputum smear microscopy and/or a positive M. tuberculosis culture. Immunosequencing was performed on unsorted cryopreserved PBMC and covered 75,000 to 100,000 T cells per clinical donor on average. Per the germline V gene, MNHEY is the CDR1 and SVGAGI is the CDR2. Including the terminal cysteine and phenylalanine, the CDR3 comprises 14 residues. Only the CDR3 portion is preserved as DNA: 42 bases, with reading frame beginning at the first base. Between the V and J ends, shortened by 6 bases and 1 base respectively, the junction contains 12 bases.

The source was PBMCs, collected at tuberculosis diagnosis. The chain links TRBV6-5 with TRBJ1-1; no confident D gene assignment can be made. The clonotype was recovered from an adult with tuberculosis. The CDR3 protein sequence reads: CASSSGFGNTEAFF. Here is the DNA: TGTGCCAGCAGCTCGGGGTTCGGGAACACTGAAGCTTTCTTT.